The 5 T cell receptor beta chains reported below all come from one sample, sequenced in a study of OX40 agonist ivuxolimab in advanced cancers. Libraries were prepared by immunoSEQ multiplex PCR; TCRdb keeps only in-frame clonotypes and omits some of them. Of 45,000 to 75,000 clones listed, roughly 80% are singletons. The source was CD4+ or CD8+ T cells sorted from blood, collected in a trial of the OX40 agonist ivuxolimab. The receptors come from an adult with an advanced solid tumor such as melanoma, head and neck, liver or kidney cancer.

The gene calls are TRBV30 and TRBJ1-6; D gene uncertain. The CDR3 is 12 residues long. V was pared by 4 bases and J by 14 bases, with 15 bases between. Looked up from germline, CDR1 is GTSNPN and CDR2 is SVGIG (reference sequence). The CDR3 DNA reads TGTGCCTGGAAGAGCTCCTTCCCCACCCTCCACTTT. This encodes CAWKSSFPTLHF.

The chain employs TRBV5-5 and TRBJ2-3, with D tentatively TRBD1 or TRBD2 (5 bases each). From germline, CDR1 is SGHKS and CDR2 YYEKEE (reference sequence). This CDR3 is 15 amino acids long. V gave up 4 bases and J gave up 0 bases, with 12 bases separating them. CDR3 sequence: CASSLWGISTDTQYF. The CDR3 DNA is TGTGCCAGCAGCCTTTGGGGGATTAGCACAGATACGCAGTATTTT.

The rearrangement links TRBV10-1 to TRBJ2-5; the D is unclear. V was clipped by 8 bases and J by 3 bases, with 4 bases between them. From germline, CDR1 is WNHNN and CDR2 SYGVQD (reference sequence). The CDR3 length is 10 residues. CDR3 in DNA: TGCGCCAGCCTAGAAGAGACCCAGTACTTC. This encodes CASLEETQYF.

This chain connects TRBV5-1 to TRBJ2-7; 8 bases map to TRBD1. With 3 bases clipped from V and 6 bases from J, the junction kept 5 bases outside the gene matches. Germline loops: CDR1 SGHRS, CDR2 YFSETQ. There are 13 residues in the CDR3. As DNA, the CDR3 is TGCGCCAGCAGCTCTTTACAGGGGGGCGAGCAGTACTTC. It yields the protein CASSSLQGGEQYF.

This clone showed up just a few times. This sequence joins TRBV9 and TRBJ1-6; D call uncertain. V dropped 4 bases and J dropped 8 bases, with 13 bases sitting between them. Germline V CDR1 and CDR2: SGDLS, YYNGEE. CDR3 length equals 14 residues. CDR3 sequence reads: CASSLGDGDSPLHF. For the CDR3, the DNA is TGTGCCAGCAGCTTAGGAGACGGGGATTCACCCCTCCACTTT.